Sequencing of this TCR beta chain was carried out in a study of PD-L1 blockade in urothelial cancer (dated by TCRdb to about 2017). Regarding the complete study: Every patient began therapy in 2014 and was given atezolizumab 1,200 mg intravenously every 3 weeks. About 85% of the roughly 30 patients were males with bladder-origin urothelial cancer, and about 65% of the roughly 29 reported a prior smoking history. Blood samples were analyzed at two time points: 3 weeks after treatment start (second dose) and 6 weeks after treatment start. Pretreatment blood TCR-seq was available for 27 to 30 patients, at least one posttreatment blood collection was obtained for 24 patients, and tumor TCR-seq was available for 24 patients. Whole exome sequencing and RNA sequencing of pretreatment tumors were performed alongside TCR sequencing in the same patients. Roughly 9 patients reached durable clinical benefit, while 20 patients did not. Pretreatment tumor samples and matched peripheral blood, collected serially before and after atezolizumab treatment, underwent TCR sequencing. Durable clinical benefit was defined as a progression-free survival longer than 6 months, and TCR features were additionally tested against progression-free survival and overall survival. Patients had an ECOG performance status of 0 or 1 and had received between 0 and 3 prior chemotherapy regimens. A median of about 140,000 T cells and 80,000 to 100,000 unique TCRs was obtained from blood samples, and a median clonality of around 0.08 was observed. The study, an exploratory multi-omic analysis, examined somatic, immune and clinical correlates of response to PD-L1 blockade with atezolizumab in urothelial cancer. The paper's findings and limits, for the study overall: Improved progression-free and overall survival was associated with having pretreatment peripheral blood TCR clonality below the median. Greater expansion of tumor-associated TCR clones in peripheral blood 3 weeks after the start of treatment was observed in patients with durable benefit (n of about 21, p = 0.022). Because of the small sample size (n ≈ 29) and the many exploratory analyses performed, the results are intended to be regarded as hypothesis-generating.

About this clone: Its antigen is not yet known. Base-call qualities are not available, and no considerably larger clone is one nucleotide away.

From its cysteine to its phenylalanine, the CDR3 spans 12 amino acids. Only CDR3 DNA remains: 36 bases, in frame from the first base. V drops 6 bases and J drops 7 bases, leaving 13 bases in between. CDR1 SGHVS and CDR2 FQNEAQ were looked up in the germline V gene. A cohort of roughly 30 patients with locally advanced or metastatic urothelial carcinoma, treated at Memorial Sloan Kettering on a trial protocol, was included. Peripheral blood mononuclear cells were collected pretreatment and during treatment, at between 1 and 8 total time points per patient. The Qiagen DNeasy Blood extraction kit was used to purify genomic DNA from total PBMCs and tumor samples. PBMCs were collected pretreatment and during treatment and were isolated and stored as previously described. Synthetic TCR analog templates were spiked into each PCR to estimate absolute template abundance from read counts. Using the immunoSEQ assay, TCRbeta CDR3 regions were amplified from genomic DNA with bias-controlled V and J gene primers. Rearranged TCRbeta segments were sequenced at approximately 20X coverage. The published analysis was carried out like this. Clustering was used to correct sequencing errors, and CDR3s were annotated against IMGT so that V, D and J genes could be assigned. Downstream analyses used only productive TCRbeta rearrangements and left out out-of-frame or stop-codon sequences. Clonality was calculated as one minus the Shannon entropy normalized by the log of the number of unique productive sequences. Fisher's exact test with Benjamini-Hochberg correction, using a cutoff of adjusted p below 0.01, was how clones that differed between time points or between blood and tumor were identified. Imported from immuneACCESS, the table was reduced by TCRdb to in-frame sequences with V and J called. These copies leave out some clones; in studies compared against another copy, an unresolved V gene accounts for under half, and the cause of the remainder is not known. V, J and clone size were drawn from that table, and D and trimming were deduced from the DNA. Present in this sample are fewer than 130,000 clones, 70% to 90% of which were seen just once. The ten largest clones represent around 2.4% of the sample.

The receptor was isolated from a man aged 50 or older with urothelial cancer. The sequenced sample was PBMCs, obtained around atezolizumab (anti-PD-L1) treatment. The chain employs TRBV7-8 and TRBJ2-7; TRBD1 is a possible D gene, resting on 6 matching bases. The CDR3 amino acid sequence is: CASRKTGREQYF. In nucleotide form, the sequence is TGTGCCAGCAGGAAGACAGGTCGGGAGCAGTACTTC.